The clone carrying this TCR beta chain was picked up one time. Antigen unknown. Naive-designated CD8 cells lacked CD45RO, were positively enriched for CCR7, and omitted terminally differentiated effector memory CD45RA+ cells. CDR3 length: 17 amino acids. Per the germline V gene, CDR1 is LNHDA and CDR2 is SQIVND (reference sequence). V gave up 0 bases and J gave up 3 bases, with 17 bases separating them. These data belong to a study of shared clonotypes between healthy human individuals. Study-level results: All-four-donor shared clonotypes had higher generation probabilities than non-shared clonotypes did.

Assay execution took place at the deep level. This table comes from immunoSEQ multiplex PCR, and its TCRdb copy is limited to in-frame clones, with some not included. The table has about 1,800,000 clones, roughly 94% seen once. Input material: naive CD8+ T cells sorted from blood. The chain is built from TRBV19 and TRBJ1-1; D is uncertain. This TCR derives from a man between 18 and 29 years old in good health. CDR3 residues: CASSIDAATGGDTEAFF. The CDR3 DNA is TGTGCCAGTAGTATAGATGCAGCGACTGGTGGGGACACTGAAGCTTTCTTT.